This TCR beta chain appears in the sequencing data of a study of T-cell reconstitution after alpha-beta-depleted transplantation in children. The authors prepared the TCRbeta library with unique molecular identifiers. Using its own MiXCR run on the PCR reads, TCRdb lists one record per CDR3 protein. This table holds 280,000 or so distinct CDR3 sequences, roughly 11% found once. Study-level results: Expanded graft clones numbering several hundred reportedly gave rise to alpha-beta T cells about two months after transplant. Some patients' high day-60 TCRbeta diversity was attributed to recipient cells surviving conditioning. Newly generated T cells supplied most T-cell counts and diversity one year post-transplant.

CDR3 length: 14 residues. Trimming removed 6 bases from V and 2 bases from J; junction bases left unmatched: 4. Germline CDR1 SNHLY, CDR2 FYNNEI. This clonotype was seen at least ten times. What it binds is unknown. The material sequenced was peripheral blood, taken 180 days after TCRalphabeta/CD19-depleted stem cell transplant. The TCR comes from a male patient between 2 and 15 years old who had a stem cell transplant for chronic granulomatous disease, so the T cells may come from the graft donor. The chain has TRBV2 and TRBJ1-3, with TRBD1 matching over 7 bases. This CDR3 reads CASRQGFAGNTIYF. The CDR3 DNA reads TGTGCCAGCAGACAGGGGTTCGCTGGAAACACCATATATTTT.